This T cell receptor beta chain was sequenced during a study of blood T cell repertoires in COVID-19. Study details: Samples representing acute and convalescent COVID-19 were sourced from the United States, Italy and Spain.

CDR1 and CDR2 from the germline V gene are LNHDA and SQIVND (reference sequence). CDR3 length equals 15 residues. After removal of 5 bases from V and 0 bases from J, the junction contained 4 bases not matched to a gene. The repertoire was sequenced with immunoSEQ multiplex PCR; TCRdb's copy has only in-frame clones and lacks some. This sample has about 210,000 clones, with about 90% found just once. The chain recombines TRBV19 with TRBJ2-7, with 10 bases lining up with TRBD1. What was sequenced was peripheral blood. This sequence originates from a young man with acute or convalescent COVID-19. The CDR3 coding sequence is TGTGCCAGTAGTGCGTGGGACAGGGGCTCCTACGAGCAGTACTTC. As protein: CASSAWDRGSYEQYF.